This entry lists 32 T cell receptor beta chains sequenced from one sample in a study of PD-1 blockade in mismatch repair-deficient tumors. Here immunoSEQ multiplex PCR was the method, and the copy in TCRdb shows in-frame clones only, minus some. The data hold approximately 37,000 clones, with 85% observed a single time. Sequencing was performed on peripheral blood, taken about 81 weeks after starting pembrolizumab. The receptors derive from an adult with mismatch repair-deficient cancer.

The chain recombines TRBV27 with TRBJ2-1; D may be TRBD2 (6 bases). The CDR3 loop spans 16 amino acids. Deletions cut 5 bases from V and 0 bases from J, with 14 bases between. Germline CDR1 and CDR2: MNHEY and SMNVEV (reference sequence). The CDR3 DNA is TGTGCCAGCAGTGCATCCGGGACTGGCTCCTACAATGAGCAGTTCTTC. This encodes CASSASGTGSYNEQFF.

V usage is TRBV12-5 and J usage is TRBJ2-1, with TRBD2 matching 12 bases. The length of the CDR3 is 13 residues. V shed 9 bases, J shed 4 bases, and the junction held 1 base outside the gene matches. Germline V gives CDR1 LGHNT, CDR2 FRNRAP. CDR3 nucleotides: TGTGCTAGCGGGACTAGCGGGTACAATGAGCAGTTCTTC. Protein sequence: CASGTSGYNEQFF.

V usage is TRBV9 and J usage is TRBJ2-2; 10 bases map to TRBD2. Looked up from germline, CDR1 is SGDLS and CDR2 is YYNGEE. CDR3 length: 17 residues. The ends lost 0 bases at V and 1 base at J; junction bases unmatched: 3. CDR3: CASSVGAGGLNTGELFF. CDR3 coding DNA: TGTGCCAGCAGCGTAGGAGCGGGAGGGCTGAACACCGGGGAGCTGTTTTTT.

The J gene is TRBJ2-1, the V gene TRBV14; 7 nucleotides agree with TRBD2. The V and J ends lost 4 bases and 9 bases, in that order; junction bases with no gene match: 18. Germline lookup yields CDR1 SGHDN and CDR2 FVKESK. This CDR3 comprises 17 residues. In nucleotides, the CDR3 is TGTGCCAGCAGCCTGGCATCCGGGACTACGGTCCTGAGTGAGCAGTTCTTC. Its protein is CASSLASGTTVLSEQFF.

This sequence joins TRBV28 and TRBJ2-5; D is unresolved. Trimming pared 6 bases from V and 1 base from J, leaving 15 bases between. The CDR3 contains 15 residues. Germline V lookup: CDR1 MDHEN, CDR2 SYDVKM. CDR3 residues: CASSPPTWLQETQYF. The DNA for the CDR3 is TGTGCCAGCAGCCCCCCAACTTGGCTCCAAGAGACCCAGTACTTC.

The CDR3 DNA reads as TGCGCCAGCAGCTATCGCGGGGAATGGTTCACCGGGGAGCTGTTTTTT. It specifies CASSYRGEWFTGELFF. The chain recombines TRBV5-1 with TRBJ2-2; a weak D match, TRBD2 (6 bases). Germline assignment: CDR1 SGHRS and CDR2 YFSETQ. This CDR3 spans 16 amino acids. V was shortened by 3 bases and J by 4 bases, with 16 bases between the two germline ends.

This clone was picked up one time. The CDR3 here is CASSLLRTQWDEQYF. The DNA for the CDR3 is TGTGCCAGCAGCTTATTGCGAACCCAATGGGACGAGCAGTACTTC. This chain links TRBV11-2 with TRBJ2-7; D is undetermined. The CDR3 sequence is 15 residues long. The ends were cut back, 2 bases at V and 5 bases at J, with 16 bases in the middle. Per the germline V gene, CDR1 is SGHAT and CDR2 is FQNNGV.

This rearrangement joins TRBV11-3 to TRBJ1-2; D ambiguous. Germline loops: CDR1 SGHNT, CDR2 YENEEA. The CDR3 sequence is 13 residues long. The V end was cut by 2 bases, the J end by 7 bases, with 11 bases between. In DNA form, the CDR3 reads TGTGCCAGCAGCTTATCAGGACTTCGTGGCTACACCTTC. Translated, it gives CASSLSGLRGYTF.

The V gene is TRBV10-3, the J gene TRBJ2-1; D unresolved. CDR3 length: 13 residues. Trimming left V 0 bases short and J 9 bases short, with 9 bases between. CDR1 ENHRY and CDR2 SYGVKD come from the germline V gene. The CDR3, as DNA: TGTGCCATCAGTGAGTCGGAATTCCTTGAGCAGTTCTTC. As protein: CAISESEFLEQFF.

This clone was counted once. The CDR3 reads CASSLSGTTDTQYF. The CDR3 nucleotides read TGCGCCAGCAGCTTGAGCGGGACCACAGATACGCAGTATTTT. This chain links TRBV5-1 with TRBJ2-3, with 7 bases fitting TRBD2. V shed 1 base, J shed 2 bases, and the junction held 1 base outside the gene matches. Looked up from germline, CDR1 is SGHRS and CDR2 is YFSETQ. The CDR3 has 14 amino acids.

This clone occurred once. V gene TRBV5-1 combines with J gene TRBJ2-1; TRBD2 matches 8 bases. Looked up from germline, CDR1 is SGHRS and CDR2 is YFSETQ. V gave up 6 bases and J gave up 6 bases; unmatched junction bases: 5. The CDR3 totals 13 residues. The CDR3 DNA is TGCGCCAGCAACAGCGGGAGCTCCAATGAGCAGTTCTTC. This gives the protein CASNSGSSNEQFF.

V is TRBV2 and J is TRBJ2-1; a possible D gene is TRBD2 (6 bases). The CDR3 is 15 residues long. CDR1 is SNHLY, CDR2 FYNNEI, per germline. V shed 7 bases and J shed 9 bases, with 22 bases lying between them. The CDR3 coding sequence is TGTGCCAGCAAGGTTGGGTCTCGGGAGTCGGGTGAGCAGTTCTTC. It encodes CASKVGSRESGEQFF.

The CDR3 DNA sequence: TGTGCCAGCAGCGCAACAATCGACACTGAAGCTTTCTTT. Encoded protein: CASSATIDTEAFF. This chain joins TRBV6-4 and TRBJ1-1, with no clear D. The V end was cut by 6 bases, the J end by 3 bases, with 11 bases between. CDR3 length: 13 residues. The V gene's germline CDR1 is MRHNA and CDR2 SNTAGT.

The CDR3 nucleotides read TGTGCCAGCAGCCAGGGTCTAGGGATAGATACGCAGTATTTT. The encoded protein is CASSQGLGIDTQYF. V usage is TRBV14 and J usage is TRBJ2-3; D is unresolved. The CDR3 totals 14 residues. Germline V CDR1 and CDR2: SGHDN, FVKESK. V gave up 3 bases and J gave up 5 bases, with 12 bases separating them.

CDR3 sequence: CASSEFDSNQPQHF. CDR3 bases: TGTGCCAGCAGTGAATTCGACAGCAATCAGCCCCAGCATTTT. This chain links TRBV6-1 with TRBJ1-5; no firm D call. V lost 2 bases and J lost 1, with 6 bases in between. Germline CDR1 reads MNHNS; CDR2 reads SASEGT. This CDR3 has 14 amino acids.

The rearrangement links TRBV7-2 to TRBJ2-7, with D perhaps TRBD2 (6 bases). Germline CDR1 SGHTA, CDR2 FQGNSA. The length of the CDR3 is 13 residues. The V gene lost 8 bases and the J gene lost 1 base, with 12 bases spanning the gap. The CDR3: CASRSGSSYEQYF. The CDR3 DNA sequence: TGTGCCAGCCGAAGCGGGTCTTCCTACGAGCAGTACTTC.

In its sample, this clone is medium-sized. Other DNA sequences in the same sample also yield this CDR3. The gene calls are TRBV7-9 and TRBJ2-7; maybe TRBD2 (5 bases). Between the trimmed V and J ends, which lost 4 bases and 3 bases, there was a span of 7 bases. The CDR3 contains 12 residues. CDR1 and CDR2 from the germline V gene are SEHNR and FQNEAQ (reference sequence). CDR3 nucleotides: TGTGCCAGCAGCTCCGACTACTACGAGCAGTACTTC. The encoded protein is CASSSDYYEQYF.

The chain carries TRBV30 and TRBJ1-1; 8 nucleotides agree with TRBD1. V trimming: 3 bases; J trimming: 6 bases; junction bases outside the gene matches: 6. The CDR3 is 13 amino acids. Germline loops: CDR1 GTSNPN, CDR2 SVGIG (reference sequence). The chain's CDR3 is CAWSGTRGPEAFF. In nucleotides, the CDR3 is TGTGCCTGGAGCGGAACCAGGGGGCCTGAAGCTTTCTTT.

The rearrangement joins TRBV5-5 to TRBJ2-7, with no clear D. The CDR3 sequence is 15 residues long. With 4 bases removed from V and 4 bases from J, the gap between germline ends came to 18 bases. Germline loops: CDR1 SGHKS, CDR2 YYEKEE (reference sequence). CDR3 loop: CASSPQYGLVYEQYF. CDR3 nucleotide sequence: TGTGCCAGCAGCCCCCAATATGGGCTAGTATACGAGCAGTACTTC. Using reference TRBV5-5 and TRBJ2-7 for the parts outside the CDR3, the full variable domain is DAGVTQSPTHLIKTRGQQVTLRCSPISGHKSVSWYQQVLGQGPQFIFQYYEKEERGRGNFPDRFSARQFPNYSSELNVNALLLGDSALYLCASSPQYGLVYEQYFGPGTRLTVT.

The CDR3 coding sequence is TGTGCCTGGAGTCCCCAGGGTGGGAACACTGAAGCTTTCTTT. Protein sequence: CAWSPQGGNTEAFF. The chain has TRBV30 and TRBJ1-1, with a tentative D call TRBD1 (5 bases). The V gene lost 2 bases and the J gene lost 1 base, with 11 bases spanning the gap. The germline V gene encodes CDR1 GTSNPN and CDR2 SVGIG (reference sequence). The CDR3 spans 14 residues.

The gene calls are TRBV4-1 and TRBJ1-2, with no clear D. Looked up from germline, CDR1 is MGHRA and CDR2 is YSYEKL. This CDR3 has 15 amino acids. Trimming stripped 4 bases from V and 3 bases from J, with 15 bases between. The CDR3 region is CASSLGRVADYGYTF. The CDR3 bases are TGCGCCAGCAGCCTTGGACGGGTTGCGGACTATGGCTACACCTTC.

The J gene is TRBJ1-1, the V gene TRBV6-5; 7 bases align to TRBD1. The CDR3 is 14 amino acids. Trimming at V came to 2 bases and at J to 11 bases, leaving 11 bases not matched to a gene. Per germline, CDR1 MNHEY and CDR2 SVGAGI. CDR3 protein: CASSYPGGSGGAFF. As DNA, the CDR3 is TGTGCCAGCAGTTACCCAGGGGGTTCAGGTGGGGCTTTCTTT.

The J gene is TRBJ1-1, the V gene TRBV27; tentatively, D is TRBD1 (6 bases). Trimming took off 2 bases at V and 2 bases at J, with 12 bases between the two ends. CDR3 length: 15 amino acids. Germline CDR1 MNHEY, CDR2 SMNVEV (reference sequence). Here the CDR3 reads CASSLRGGINTEAFF. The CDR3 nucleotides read TGTGCCAGCAGTTTAAGAGGGGGGATCAACACTGAAGCTTTCTTT.

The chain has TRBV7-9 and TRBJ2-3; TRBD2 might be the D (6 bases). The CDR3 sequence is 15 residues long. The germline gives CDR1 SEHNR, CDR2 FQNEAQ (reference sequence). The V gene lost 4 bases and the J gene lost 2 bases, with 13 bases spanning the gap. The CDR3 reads CASSSPSEYTDTQYF. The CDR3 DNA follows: TGTGCCAGCAGCTCCCCTAGCGAATACACAGATACGCAGTATTTT.

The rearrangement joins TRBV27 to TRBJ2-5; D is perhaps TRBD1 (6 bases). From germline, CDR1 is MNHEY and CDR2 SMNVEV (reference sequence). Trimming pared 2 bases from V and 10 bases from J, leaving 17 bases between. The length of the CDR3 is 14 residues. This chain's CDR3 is CASSLGQNLGGQYF. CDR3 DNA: TGTGCCAGCAGTTTAGGACAGAACCTAGGCGGCCAGTACTTC.

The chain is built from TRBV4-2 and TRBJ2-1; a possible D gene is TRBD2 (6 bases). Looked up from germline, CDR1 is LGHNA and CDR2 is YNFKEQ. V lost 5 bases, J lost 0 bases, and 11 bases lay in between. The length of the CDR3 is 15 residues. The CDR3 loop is CASSSGLPSYNEQFF. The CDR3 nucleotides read TGTGCCAGCAGCTCGGGACTTCCCTCCTACAATGAGCAGTTCTTC.

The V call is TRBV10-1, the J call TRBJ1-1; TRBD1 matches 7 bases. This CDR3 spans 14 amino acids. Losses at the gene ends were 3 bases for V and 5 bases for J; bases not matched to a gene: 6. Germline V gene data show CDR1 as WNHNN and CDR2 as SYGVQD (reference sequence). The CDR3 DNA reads TGCGCCAGCAGTGATAGGGGGCAAGGGACTGAAGCTTTCTTT. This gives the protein CASSDRGQGTEAFF.

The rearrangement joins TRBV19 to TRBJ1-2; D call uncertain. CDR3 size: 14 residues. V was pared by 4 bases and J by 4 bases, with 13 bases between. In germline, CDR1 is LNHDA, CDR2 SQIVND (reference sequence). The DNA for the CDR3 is TGTGCCAGTAGTACGTGGCAAGCCGCCTATGGCTACACCTTC. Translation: CASSTWQAAYGYTF.

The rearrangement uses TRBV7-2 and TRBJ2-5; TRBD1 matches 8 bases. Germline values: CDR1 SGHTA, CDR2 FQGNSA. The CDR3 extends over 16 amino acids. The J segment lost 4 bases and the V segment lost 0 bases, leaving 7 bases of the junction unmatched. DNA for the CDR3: TGTGCCAGCAGCTTAGCGCAGGGGGCCGGTCGAGAGACCCAGTACTTC. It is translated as CASSLAQGAGRETQYF. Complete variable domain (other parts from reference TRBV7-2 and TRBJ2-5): GAGVSQSPSNKVTEKGKDVELRCDPISGHTALYWYRQSLGQGLEFLIYFQGNSAPDKSGLPSDRFSAERTGGSVSTLTIQRTQQEDSAVYLCASSLAQGAGRETQYFGPGTRLLVL.

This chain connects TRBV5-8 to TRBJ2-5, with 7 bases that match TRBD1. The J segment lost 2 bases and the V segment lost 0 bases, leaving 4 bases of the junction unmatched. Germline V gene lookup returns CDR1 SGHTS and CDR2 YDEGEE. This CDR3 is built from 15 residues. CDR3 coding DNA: TGTGCCAGCAGCTTGGAGGACAGGAGACAAGAGACCCAGTACTTC. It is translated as CASSLEDRRQETQYF.

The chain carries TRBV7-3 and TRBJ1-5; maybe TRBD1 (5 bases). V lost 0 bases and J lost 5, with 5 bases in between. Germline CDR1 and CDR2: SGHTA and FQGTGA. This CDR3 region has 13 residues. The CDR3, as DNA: TGTGCCAGCAGCTTAACAGGGGATCAGCCCCAGCATTTT. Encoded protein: CASSLTGDQPQHF.

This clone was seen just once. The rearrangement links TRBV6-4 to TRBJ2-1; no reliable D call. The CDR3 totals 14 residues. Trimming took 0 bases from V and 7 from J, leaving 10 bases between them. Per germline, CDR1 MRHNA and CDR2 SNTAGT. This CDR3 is CASSDSTSANEQFF. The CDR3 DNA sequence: TGTGCCAGCAGTGACTCGACCTCGGCAAATGAGCAGTTCTTC.